This record covers a single T cell receptor (beta chain). The target antigen is unknown. The source of the sample is a study of beta chain features in type 1 diabetes. Points from the study as a whole: When Type 1 diabetes patients were examined, their TCRB CDR3s proved moderately but significantly shorter in all four CD4+ subsets. These data did not resolve whether HLA type affects TCRB rearrangement.

What was sequenced were expressed TCRB transcripts, since all of the isolated RNA had been reverse transcribed. Sequenced naive, central memory and regulatory T cell samples produced an average of about 3.57 million reads. TCRdb's copy holds only in-frame clones and misses some; the assay was immunoSEQ multiplex PCR. The repertoire has 310,000 or so clones, 9.3% of them found once; the top ten carry approximately 1%. This CDR3 has 16 residues. Germline CDR1 and CDR2: SGHTA and FQGNSA. Losses at the gene ends were 6 bases for V and 5 bases for J; bases not matched to a gene: 13. CD45RO/CCR7/CD25/CD127/CD95/CD27 separated CD4+ naive, central memory, regulatory and stem cell-like memory cells by sorting.

This clonotype originated in a man aged 25-45 years with type 1 diabetes. The sequencing sample was made of central memory CD4+ T cells from blood. This sequence joins TRBV7-2 and TRBJ2-5, with 9 bases fitting TRBD2. The CDR3 protein is CASRGGGTSSVETQYF. The CDR3 nucleotides read TGTGCCAGCAGGGGAGGAGGGACTAGCAGCGTGGAGACCCAGTACTTC.